This T cell receptor beta chain was profiled in a study of blood T cell repertoires in COVID-19. Study overall: Acute-phase and convalescent COVID-19 samples originated in the United States, Italy and Spain. Sources were T cells, B-cell-depleted T cells, or PBMCs; the material itself was cDNA or gDNA.

As processed by the authors: Reference gene primer amplification gave estimated nucleated cell counts. Produced via immunoSEQ multiplex PCR; TCRdb's table is partial and in-frame only. The V and J calls and clone size come from that table; D and trimming were worked out from the DNA. The table records 90,000 to 120,000 clones, roughly 88% of them present only once. Germline CDR1 reads KGHSH; CDR2 reads LQKENI. Deletions cut 5 bases from V and 3 bases from J, with 7 bases between. The CDR3 length is 12 residues. Specimen: peripheral blood. The TCR originated in a man in his fifties or sixties with active or convalescent COVID-19. The rearrangement joins TRBV18 to TRBJ1-1, with a weak D call TRBD1 (5 bases). CDR3 sequence reads: CASSVRDTEAFF. The CDR3 nucleotides read TGTGCCAGCTCAGTCAGGGACACTGAAGCTTTCTTT.